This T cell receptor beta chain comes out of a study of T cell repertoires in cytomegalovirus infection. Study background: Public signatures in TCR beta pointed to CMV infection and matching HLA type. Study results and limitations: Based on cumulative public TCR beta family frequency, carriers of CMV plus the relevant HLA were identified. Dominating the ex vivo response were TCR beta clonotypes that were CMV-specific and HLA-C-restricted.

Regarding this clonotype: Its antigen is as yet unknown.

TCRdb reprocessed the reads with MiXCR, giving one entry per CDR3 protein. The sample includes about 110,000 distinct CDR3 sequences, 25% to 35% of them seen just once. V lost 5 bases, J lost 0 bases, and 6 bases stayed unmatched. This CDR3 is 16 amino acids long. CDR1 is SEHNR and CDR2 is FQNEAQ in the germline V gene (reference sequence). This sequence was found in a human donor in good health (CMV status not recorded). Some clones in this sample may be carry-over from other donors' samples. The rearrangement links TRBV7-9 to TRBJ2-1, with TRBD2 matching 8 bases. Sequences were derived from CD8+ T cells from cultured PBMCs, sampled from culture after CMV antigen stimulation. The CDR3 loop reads CASSPGRGASYNEQFF. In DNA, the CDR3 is TGTGCCAGCAGCCCGGGGCGGGGGGCCTCCTACAATGAGCAGTTCTTC.